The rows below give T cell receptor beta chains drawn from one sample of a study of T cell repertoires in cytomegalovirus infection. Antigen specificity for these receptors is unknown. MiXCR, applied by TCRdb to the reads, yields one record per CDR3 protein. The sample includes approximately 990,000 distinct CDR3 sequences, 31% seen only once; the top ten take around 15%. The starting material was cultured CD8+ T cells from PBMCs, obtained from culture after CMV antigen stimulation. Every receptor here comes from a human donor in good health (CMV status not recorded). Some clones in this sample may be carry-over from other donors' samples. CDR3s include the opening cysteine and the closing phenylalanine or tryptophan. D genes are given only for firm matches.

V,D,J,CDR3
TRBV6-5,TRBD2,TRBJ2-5,CASSYSGLAGGYQETQYF
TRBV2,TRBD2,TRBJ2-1,CASSEVRGRGEQFF
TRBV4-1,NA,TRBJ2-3,CASSQDISTDTQYF
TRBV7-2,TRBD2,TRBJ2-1,CASSLEASGGDEQFF
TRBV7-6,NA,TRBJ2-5,CASSLGSESVETQYF
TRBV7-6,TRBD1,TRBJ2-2,CASSTRDRGPTGELFF
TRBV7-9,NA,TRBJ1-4,CASSSPGLSNEKLFF
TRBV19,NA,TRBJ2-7,CASSWAGEYEQYF
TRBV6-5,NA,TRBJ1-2,CASSCWRGYTF
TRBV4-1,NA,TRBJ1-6,CASFGQGPKETLHF
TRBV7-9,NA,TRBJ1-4,CASRPPGGREKLFF
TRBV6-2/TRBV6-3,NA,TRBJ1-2,CASSLRDYPNYGYTF
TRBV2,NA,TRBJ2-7,CASSDRWGAITYEQYF
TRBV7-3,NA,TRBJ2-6,CASSATPPTGSGANVLTF
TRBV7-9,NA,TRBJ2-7,CASSPRLGPYYEQYF
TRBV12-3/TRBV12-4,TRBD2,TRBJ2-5,CASSRSSGGGYRETQYF
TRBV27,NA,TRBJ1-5,CASRLTAEKAQHF
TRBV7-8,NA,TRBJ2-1,CASSLRGGKVSSYNEQFF
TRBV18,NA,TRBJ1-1,CASSHQAGGGDTEAFF
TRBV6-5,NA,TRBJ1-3,CATRTASSGNTIYF
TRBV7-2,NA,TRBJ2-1,CASSRVRTDNEQFF
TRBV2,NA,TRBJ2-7,CAILQEALYSYEQYF
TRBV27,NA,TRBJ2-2,CASSFLGSLNTGELFF
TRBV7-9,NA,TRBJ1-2,CASRGRVNYGYTF
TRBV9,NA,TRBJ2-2,CASSVGTTNTGELFF
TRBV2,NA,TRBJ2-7,CASSPPSLYEQYF
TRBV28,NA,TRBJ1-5,CASSLLDRLFYSNQPQHF
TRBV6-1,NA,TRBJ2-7,CASSQEAHPASYEQYF
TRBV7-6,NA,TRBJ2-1,CASSLGNGPGGRGEQFF
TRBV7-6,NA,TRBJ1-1,CASSFSSGLLNTEAFF
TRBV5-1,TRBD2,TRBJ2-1,CASSLGAGVEQFF
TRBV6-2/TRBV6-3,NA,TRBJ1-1,CASTSRGGNTEAFF
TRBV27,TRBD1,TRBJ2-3,CASSSMRTGVGPDTQYF
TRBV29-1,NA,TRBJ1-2,CSVVTGTTYGYTF
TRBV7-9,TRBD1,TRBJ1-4,CASSSDRVEKLFF
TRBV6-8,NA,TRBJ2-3,CVSSYSMVADTQYF
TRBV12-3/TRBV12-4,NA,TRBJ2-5,CASTSQGEETQYF
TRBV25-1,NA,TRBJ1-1,CASSFTPGVGNTEAFF
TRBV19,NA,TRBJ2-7,CASRPSIGPYEQYF
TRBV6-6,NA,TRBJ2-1,CASSSAHYNEQFF
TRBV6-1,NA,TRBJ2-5,CASSVGETTLEETQYF
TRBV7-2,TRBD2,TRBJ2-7,CASSSSGPLPYEQYF
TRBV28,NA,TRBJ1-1,CASSFRRVNTEAFF
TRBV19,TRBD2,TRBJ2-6,CASSSLAGGHVGANVLTF
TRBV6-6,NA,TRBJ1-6,CASSLEDRSFNSPLHF
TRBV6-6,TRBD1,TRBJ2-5,CASSWTGNPETQYF
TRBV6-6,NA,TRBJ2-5,CASRTRGKGETQYF
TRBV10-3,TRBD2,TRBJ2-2,CAISELTSGGATGELFF
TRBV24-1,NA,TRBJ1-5,CATSGMTGGQPQHF
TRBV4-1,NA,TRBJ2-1,CASSQSVTSYRHEQFF
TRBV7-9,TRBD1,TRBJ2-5,CASSNRGDETQYF